The clone carrying this T cell receptor (beta chain) was counted ten times or more. Isolation recovered at least 6 million PBMCs from every sample. This record belongs to a study of blood T cells in healthy people across ages. The CDR3 sequence is 16 residues long. Trimming cost V 5 bases and J 4 bases, with 20 bases left between them. Then a second PCR, running roughly 6 to 12 cycles, was carried out with a sample-barcoded 5' primer and a J-beta primer mix. TCRdb re-analysed the 5' RACE reads in MiXCR, keeping a single row per CDR3 protein. The sample records 550,000 to 650,000 distinct CDR3 sequences, about 30% being singletons.

This chain links TRBV12-3 or TRBV12-4 with TRBJ1-1; maybe TRBD1 (5 bases). Input material: blood. The origin of this receptor is a woman aged 80 or older in good health. The CDR3 is CASSPSLGRGGTEAFF. The DNA of the CDR3 is TGTGCCAGCAGTCCATCCCTGGGGAGGGGCGGCACTGAAGCTTTCTTT.